Sequencing of this T cell receptor (beta chain) was carried out in a study of blood T cell repertoires in COVID-19. Libraries were prepared by immunoSEQ multiplex PCR; TCRdb keeps only in-frame clonotypes and omits some of them. This table has roughly 78,000 clones, roughly 80% appearing once. The source material was peripheral blood. The TCR sequence derives from a man aged 50 or older with COVID-19, enrolled during active disease.

The DNA for the CDR3 is TGTGCCAGTAAAAGAGGGAGGGCAGATACGCAGTATTTT. Amino acid sequence: CASKRGRADTQYF. The chain is built from TRBV19 and TRBJ2-3; 7 bases fit TRBD2. Looked up from germline, CDR1 is LNHDA and CDR2 is SQIVND (reference sequence). The CDR3 loop spans 13 amino acids. The V and J ends lost 7 bases and 4 bases, in that order; junction bases with no gene match: 5.